What follows are 8 T cell receptor beta chains derived from one specimen sequenced in a study of vaccination effects on CD4 cells after COVID-19. Their specific antigens are unknown. Clones were sequenced by immunoSEQ multiplex PCR, and TCRdb holds only the in-frame ones, with some missing. Here the sample spans some 22,000 clones, about 76% being singletons. Ahead of sequencing, the ViraFEST assay grew antigen-specific CD4+ T cells using viral peptide pools. Following a roughly 10-day culture, CD4+ T cells were purified. Neither prior SARS-CoV-2 infection nor positive nucleocapsid antibodies were present in the vaccine recipients. Here the sequenced sample was CD4+ T cells from PBMCs cultured with SARS-CoV-2 spike peptides, taken before COVID-19 vaccination. Receptors originate from a human donor who received a COVID-19 vaccine.

The chain combines TRBV2 with TRBJ2-7; D not certain. Germline values: CDR1 SNHLY, CDR2 FYNNEI. The CDR3 contains 14 residues. V was pared by 0 bases and J by 0 bases, with 6 bases between. The CDR3 DNA sequence: TGTGCCAGCAGTGAAGCCGGGTACTCCTACGAGCAGTACTTC. It encodes CASSEAGYSYEQYF.

This sequence joins TRBV4-1 and TRBJ1-1; D unclear. CDR1 is MGHRA and CDR2 is YSYEKL in the germline V gene. Trimming cost V 4 bases and J 3 bases, with 12 bases left between them. The CDR3 spans 14 residues. Here the CDR3 DNA reads TGCGCCAGCAGCCTCGGGAGTGGGGACACTGAAGCTTTCTTT. This gives the protein CASSLGSGDTEAFF.

The V gene is TRBV5-6, the J gene TRBJ2-5; D uncertain. This CDR3 region has 14 residues. V was trimmed by 0 bases and J by 1 base, leaving 7 bases between them. The V gene's germline CDR1 is SGHDT and CDR2 YYEEEE. CDR3 sequence (DNA): TGTGCCAGCAGCTTGGTAACAACCCAAGAGACCCAGTACTTC. Translating it yields CASSLVTTQETQYF.

The chain uses TRBV24-1 and TRBJ2-2, with D uncertain. V was cut by 0 bases and J by 5 bases, with 6 bases left in between. Germline values: CDR1 KGHDR, CDR2 SFDVKD. The CDR3 has 14 residues. For the CDR3, the DNA is TGTGCCACCAGTGATTTGATGGGAACCGGGGAGCTGTTTTTT. This translates into CATSDLMGTGELFF.

The chain recombines TRBV6-5 with TRBJ1-2; the D gene is possibly TRBD1 (6 bases). Per germline, CDR1 MNHEY and CDR2 SVGAGI. Trimming removed 9 bases from V and 3 bases from J, with 14 bases in between. The CDR3 sequence is 13 residues long. The CDR3 DNA follows: TGTGCCAGTGGTGGGGGGGGCCACTATGGCTACACCTTC. Translated: CASGGGGHYGYTF.

J is TRBJ1-1 and V is TRBV6-1, with TRBD1 as a possible D gene (5 bases). With 0 bases removed from V and 1 base from J, the gap between germline ends came to 9 bases. Per germline, CDR1 MNHNS and CDR2 SASEGT. The CDR3 consists of 15 residues. The CDR3 sequence is CASSEAWGGNTEAFF. The CDR3 region has the DNA TGTGCCAGCAGTGAAGCGTGGGGCGGGAACACTGAAGCTTTCTTT.

The V call is TRBV3-1 (or the pseudogene TRBV3-2), the J call TRBJ2-7; D is perhaps TRBD2 (5 bases). The CDR3 length is 13 residues. Germline V CDR1 and CDR2: LGHDT, YNNKEL (reference sequence). The germline V and J ends were trimmed by 1 base and 7 bases, with 11 bases remaining between them. The CDR3 sequence is CASSQGLAIEQYF. Here the CDR3 DNA reads TGTGCCAGCAGCCAAGGTCTAGCAATTGAGCAGTACTTC.

The V and J genes are TRBV5-6 and TRBJ2-7; D unresolved. The CDR3 sequence is 16 residues long. CDR1 and CDR2 from the germline V gene are SGHDT and YYEEEE. V gave up 3 bases and J gave up 4 bases, with 20 bases separating them. The CDR3 spells CASSSYRRTASYEQYF. CDR3 nucleotides: TGTGCCAGCAGCTCTTATCGACGGACCGCTTCGTACGAGCAGTACTTC.